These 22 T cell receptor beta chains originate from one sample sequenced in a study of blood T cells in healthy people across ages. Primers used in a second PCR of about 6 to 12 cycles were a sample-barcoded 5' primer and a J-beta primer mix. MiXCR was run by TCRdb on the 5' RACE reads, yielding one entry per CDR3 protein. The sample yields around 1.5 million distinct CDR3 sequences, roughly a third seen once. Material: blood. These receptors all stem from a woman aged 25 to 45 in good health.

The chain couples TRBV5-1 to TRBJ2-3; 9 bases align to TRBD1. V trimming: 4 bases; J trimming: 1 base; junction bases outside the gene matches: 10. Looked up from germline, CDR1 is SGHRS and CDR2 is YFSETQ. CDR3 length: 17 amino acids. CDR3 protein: CASSGVDRGHGTDTQYF. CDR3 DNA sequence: TGCGCCAGCAGCGGGGTGGACAGGGGCCATGGCACAGATACGCAGTATTTT.

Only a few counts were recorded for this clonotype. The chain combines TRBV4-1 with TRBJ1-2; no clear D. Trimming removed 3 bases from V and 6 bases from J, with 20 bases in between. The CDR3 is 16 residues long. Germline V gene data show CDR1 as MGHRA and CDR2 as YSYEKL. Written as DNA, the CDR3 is TGCGCCAGCAGCCAGCCCGTAGGGCGGAGAATCGATGGCTACACCTTC. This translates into CASSQPVGRRIDGYTF.

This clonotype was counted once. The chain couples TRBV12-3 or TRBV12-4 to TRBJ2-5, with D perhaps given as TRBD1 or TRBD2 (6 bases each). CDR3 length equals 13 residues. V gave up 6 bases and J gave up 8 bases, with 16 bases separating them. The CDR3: CASSPQGLLTQYF. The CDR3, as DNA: TGTGCCAGCAGCCCACAGGGACTCCTAACCCAGTACTTC.

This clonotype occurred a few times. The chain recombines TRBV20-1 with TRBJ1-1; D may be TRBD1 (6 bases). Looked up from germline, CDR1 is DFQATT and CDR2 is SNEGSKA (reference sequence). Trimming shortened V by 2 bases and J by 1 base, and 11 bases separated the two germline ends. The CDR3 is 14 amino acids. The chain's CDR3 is CSARKGGENTEAFF. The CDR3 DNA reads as TGCAGTGCTAGAAAAGGGGGGGAGAACACTGAAGCTTTCTTT.

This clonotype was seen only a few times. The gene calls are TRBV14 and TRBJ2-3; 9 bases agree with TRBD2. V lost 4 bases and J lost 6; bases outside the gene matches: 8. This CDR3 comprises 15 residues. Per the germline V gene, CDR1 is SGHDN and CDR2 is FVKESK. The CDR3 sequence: CASSPRGGPFDTQYF. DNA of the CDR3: TGTGCCAGCAGCCCGCGGGGGGGCCCCTTCGATACGCAGTATTTT.

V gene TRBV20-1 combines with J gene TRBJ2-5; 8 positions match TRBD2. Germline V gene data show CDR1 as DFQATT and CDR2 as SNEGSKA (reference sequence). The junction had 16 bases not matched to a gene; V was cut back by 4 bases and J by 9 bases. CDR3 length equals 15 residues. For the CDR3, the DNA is TGCAGTGCTACTACCGGGGAGCGGGGGCGTAAGGCCCAGTACTTC. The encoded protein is CSATTGERGRKAQYF.

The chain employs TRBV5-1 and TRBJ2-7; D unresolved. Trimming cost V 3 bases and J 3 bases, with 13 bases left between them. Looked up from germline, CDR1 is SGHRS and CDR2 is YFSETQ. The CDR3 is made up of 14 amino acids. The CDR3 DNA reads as TGCGCCAGCAGCTCGGAAGGATCCCACTACGAGCAGTACTTC. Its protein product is CASSSEGSHYEQYF.

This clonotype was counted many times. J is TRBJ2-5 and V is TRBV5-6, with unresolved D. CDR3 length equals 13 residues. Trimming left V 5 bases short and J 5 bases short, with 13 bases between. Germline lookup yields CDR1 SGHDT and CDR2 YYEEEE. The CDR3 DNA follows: TGTGCCAGCAGTCTGGGCTTCAGGGAGACCCAGTACTTC. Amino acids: CASSLGFRETQYF.

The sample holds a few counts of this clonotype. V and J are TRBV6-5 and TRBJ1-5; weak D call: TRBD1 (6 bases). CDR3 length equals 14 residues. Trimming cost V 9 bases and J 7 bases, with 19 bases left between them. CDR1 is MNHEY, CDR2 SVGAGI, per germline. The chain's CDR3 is CARQGFGPCQPQHF. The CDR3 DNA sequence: TGTGCCAGACAGGGTTTTGGCCCTTGCCAGCCCCAGCATTTT.

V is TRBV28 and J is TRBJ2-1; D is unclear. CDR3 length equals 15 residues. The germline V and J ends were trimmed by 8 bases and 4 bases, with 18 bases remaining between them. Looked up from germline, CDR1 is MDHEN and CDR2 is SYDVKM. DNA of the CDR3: TGTGCCAGCCTCCGGGTGCCTAGTCTATACAATGAGCAGTTCTTC. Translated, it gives CASLRVPSLYNEQFF.

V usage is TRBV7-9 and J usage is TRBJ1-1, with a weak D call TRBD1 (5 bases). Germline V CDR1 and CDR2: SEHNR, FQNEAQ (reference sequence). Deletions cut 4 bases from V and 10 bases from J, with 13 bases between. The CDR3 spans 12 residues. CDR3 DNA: TGTGCCAGCAGCTCACCAGGGACGGGAGCTTTCTTT. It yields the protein CASSSPGTGAFF.

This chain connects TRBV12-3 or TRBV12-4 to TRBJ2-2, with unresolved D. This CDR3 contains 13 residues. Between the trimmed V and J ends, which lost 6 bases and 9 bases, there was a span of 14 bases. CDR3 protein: CASSPELIRELFF. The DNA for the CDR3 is TGTGCCAGCAGCCCAGAGTTAATCCGGGAGCTGTTTTTT.

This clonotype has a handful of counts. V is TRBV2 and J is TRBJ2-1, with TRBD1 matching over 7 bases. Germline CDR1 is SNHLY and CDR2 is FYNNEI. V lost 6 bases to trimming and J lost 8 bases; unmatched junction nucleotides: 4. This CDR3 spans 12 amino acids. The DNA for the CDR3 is TGTGCCAGCAGGCGACAGGGCGATGAGCAGTTCTTC. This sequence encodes CASRRQGDEQFF.

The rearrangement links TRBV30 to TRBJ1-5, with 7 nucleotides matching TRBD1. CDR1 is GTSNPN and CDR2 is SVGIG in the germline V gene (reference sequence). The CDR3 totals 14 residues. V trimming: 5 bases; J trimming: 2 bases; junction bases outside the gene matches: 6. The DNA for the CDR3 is TGTGCCTGGGGCCGGGACAGCGGCAATCAGCCCCAGCATTTT. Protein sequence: CAWGRDSGNQPQHF.

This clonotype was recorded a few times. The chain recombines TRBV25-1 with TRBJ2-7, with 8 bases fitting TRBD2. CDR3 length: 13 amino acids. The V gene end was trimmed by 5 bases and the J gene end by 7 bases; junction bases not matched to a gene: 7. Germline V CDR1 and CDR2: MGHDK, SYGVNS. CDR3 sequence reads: CASSRTGGLEQYF. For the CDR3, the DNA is TGTGCCAGCAGTAGAACGGGGGGGCTTGAGCAGTACTTC.

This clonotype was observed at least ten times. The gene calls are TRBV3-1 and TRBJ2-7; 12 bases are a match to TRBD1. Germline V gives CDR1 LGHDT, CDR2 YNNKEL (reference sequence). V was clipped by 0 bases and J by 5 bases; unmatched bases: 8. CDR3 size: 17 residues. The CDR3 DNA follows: TGTGCCAGCAGCCAAGAAGCCGGGACAGGGGGCTGGGACGAGCAGTACTTC. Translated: CASSQEAGTGGWDEQYF.

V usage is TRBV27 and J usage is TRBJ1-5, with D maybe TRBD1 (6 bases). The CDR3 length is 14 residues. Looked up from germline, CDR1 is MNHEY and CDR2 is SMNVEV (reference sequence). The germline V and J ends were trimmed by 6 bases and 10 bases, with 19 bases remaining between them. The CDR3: CASRLTGQFSPQHF. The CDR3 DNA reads TGTGCCAGCAGGCTAACTGGACAGTTCTCACCCCAGCATTTT.

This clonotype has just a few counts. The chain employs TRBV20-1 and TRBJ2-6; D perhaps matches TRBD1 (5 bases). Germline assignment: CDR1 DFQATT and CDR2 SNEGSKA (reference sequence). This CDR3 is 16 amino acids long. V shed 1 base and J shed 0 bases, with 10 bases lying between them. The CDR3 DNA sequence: TGCAGTGCTAGAGCGGTCAGGGCCTCTGGGGCCAACGTCCTGACTTTC. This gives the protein CSARAVRASGANVLTF.

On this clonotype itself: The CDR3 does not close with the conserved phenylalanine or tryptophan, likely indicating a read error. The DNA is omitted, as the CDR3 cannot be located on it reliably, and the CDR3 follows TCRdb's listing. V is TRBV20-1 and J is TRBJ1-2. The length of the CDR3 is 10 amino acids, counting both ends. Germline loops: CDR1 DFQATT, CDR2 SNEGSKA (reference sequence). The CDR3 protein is CSARSYGYTC.

The CDR3 reads CAWSSIGVTDTQYF. CDR3 DNA: TGTGCCTGGAGTTCGATCGGAGTGACAGATACGCAGTATTTT. The V and J genes are TRBV30 and TRBJ2-3; D is unclear. The V gene's germline CDR1 is GTSNPN and CDR2 SVGIG (reference sequence). The CDR3 sequence is 14 residues long. V lost 2 bases to trimming and J lost 3 bases, with 12 bases between them.

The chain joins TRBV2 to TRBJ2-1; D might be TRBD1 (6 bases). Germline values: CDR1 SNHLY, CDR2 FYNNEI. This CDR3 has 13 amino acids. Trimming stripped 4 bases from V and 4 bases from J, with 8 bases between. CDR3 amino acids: CASSGTVYNEQFF. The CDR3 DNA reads TGTGCCAGCAGTGGGACAGTTTACAATGAGCAGTTCTTC.

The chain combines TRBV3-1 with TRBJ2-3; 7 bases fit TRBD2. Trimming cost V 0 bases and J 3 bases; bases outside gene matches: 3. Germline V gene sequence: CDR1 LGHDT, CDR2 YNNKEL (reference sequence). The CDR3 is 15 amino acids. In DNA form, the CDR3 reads TGTGCCAGCAGCCAAGATCGGACTAGGACAGATACGCAGTATTTT. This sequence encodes CASSQDRTRTDTQYF.